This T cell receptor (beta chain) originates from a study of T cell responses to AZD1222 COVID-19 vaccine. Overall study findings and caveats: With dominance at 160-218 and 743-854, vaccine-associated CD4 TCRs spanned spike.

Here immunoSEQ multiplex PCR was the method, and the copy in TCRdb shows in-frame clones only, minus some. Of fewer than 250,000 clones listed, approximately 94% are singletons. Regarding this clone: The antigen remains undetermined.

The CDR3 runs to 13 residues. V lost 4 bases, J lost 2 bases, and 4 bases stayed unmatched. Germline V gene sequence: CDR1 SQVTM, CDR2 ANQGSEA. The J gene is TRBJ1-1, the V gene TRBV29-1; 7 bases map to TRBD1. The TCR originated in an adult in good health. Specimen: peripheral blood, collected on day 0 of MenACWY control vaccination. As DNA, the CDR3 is TGCAGCGTTGCCCGGGACAGCAACACTGAAGCTTTCTTT. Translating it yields CSVARDSNTEAFF.